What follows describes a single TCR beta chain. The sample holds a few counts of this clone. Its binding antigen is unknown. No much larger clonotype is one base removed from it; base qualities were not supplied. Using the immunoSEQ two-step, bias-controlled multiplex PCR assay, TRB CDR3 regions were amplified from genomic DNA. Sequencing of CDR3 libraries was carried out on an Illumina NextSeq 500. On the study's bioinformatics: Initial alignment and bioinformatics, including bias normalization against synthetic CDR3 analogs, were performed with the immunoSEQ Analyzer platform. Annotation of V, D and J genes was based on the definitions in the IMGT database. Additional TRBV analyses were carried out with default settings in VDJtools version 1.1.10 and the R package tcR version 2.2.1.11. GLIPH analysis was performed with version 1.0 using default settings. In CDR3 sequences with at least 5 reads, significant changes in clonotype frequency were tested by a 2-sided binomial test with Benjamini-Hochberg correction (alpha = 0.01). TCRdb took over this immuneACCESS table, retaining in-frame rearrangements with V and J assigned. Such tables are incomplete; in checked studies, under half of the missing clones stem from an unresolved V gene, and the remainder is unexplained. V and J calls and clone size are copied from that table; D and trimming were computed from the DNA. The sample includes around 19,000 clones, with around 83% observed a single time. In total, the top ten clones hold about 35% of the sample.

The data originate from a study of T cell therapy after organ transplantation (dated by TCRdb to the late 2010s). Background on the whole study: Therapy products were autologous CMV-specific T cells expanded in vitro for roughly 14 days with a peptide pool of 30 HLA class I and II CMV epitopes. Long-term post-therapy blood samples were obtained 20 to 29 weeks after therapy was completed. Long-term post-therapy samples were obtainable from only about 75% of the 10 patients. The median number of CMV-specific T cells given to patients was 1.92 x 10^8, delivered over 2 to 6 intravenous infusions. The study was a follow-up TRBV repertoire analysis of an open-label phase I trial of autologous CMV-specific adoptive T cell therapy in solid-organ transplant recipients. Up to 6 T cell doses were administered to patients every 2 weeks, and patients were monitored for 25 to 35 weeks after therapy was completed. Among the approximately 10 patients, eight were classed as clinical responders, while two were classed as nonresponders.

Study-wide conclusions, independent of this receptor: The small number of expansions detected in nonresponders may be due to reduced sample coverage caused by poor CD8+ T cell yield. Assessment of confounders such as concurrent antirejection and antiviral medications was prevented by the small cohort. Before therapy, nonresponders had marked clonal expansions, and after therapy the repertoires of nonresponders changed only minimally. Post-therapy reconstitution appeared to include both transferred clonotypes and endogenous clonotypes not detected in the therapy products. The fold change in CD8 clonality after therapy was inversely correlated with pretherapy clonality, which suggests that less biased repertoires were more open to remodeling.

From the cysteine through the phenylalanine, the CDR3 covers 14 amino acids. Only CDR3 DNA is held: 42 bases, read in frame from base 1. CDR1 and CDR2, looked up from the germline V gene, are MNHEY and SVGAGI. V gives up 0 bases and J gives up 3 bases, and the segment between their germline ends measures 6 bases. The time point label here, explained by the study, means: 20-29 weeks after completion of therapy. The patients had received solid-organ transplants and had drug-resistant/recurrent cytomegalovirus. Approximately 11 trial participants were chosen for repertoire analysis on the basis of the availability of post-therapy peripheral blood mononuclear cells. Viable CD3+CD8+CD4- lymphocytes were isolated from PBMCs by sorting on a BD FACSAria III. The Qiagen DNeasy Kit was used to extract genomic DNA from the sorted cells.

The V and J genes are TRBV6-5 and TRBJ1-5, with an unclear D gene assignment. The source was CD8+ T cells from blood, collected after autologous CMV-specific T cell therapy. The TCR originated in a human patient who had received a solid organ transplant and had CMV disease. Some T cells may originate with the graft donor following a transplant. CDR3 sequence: CASSYSLFNQPQHF. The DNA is TGTGCCAGCAGTTACTCGCTGTTCAATCAGCCCCAGCATTTT.